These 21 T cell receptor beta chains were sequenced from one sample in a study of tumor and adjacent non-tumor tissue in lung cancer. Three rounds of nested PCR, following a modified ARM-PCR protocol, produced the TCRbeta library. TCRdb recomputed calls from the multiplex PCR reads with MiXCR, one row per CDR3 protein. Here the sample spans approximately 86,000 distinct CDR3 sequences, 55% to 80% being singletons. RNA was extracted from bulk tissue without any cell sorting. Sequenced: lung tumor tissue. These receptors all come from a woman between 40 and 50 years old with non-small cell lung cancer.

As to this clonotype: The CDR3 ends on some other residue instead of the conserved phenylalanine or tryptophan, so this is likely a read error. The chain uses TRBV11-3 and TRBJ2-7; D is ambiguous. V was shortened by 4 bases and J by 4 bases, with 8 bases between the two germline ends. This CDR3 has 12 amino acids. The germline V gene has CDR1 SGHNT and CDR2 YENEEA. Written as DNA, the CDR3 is TGTGCCAGCAGCTCATCATGGTACGAGCAGTACCTC. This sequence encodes CASSSSWYEQYL.

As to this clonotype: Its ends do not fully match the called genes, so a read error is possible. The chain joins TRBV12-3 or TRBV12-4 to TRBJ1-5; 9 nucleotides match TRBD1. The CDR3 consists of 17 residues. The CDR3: CASSSDSSDRGNQPQRF. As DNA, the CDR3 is TGTGCCAGCAGTTCGGACTCGTCAGACAGGGGGAATCAGCCCCAGCGTTTT.

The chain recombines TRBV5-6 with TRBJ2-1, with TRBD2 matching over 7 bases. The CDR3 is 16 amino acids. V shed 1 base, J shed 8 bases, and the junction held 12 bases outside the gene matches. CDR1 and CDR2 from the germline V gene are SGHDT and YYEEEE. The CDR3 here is CASSLWAGEILDEQFF. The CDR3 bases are TGTGCCAGCAGCTTGTGGGCGGGGGAGATATTGGATGAGCAGTTCTTC.

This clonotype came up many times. As DNA, the CDR3 is TGCAGTGCTAGAGATCCGGGACAGAAGAACACTGAAGCTTTCTTT. It translates to CSARDPGQKNTEAFF. The chain joins TRBV20-1 to TRBJ1-1; 7 bases match TRBD1. The germline V gene has CDR1 DFQATT and CDR2 SNEGSKA (reference sequence). The CDR3 contains 15 residues. J gave up 1 base and V 0 bases, and 5 bases lay outside the gene matches.

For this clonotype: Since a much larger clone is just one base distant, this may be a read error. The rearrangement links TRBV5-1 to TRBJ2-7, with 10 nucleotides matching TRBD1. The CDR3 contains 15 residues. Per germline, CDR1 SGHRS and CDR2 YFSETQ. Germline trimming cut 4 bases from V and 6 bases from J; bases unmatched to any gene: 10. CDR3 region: CASSLWDRGSAEQYF. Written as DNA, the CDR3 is TGCGCCAGCAGCCTGTGGGACAGGGGTTCGGCCGAGCAGTACTTC. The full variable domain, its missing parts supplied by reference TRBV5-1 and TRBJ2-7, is KAGVTQTPRYLIKTRGQQVTLSCSPISGHRSVSWYQQTPGQGLQFLFEYFSETQRNKGNFPGRFSGRQFSNSRSEMNVSTLELGDSALYLCASSLWDRGSAEQYFGPGTRLTVT.

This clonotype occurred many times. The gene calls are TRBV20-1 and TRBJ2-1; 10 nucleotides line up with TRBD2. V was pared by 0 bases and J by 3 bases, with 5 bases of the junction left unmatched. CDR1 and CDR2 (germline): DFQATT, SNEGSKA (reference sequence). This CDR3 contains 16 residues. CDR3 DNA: TGCAGTGCTAGAGATGCTAGCGGGGGTAACTACAATGAGCAGTTCTTC. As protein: CSARDASGGNYNEQFF.

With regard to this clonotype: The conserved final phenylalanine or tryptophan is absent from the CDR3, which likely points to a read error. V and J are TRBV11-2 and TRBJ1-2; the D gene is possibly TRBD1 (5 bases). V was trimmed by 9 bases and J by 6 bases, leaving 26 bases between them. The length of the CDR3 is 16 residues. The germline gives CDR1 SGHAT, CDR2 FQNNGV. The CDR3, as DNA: TGTGCCAGTAGCCCGACGGACATGAGGCGGATAAATGGCTACACCTTA. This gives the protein CASSPTDMRRINGYTL.

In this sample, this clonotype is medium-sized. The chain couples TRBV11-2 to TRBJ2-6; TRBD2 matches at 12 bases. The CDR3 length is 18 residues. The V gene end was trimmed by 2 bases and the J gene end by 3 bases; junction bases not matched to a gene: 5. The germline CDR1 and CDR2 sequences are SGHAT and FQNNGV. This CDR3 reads CASSLFLAGGRGANVLTF. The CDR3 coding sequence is TGTGCCAGCAGCTTATTCCTAGCGGGGGGGCGTGGGGCCAACGTCCTGACTTTC.

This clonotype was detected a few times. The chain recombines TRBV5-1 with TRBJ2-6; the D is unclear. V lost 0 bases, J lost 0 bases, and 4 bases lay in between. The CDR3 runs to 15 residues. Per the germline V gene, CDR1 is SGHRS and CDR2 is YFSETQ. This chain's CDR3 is CASSLESSGANVLTF. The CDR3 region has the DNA TGCGCCAGCAGCTTGGAGTCCTCTGGGGCCAACGTCCTGACTTTC. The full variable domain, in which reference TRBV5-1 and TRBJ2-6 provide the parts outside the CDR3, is KAGVTQTPRYLIKTRGQQVTLSCSPISGHRSVSWYQQTPGQGLQFLFEYFSETQRNKGNFPGRFSGRQFSNSRSEMNVSTLELGDSALYLCASSLESSGANVLTFGAGSRLTVL.

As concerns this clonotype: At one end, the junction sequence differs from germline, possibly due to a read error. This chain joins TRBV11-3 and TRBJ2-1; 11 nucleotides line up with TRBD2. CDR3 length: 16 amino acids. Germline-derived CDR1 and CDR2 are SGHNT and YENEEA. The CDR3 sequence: CDSNDPGLAANNEQFF. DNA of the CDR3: TGTGACAGCAATGATCCGGGACTAGCGGCCAACAATGAGCAGTTCTTC.

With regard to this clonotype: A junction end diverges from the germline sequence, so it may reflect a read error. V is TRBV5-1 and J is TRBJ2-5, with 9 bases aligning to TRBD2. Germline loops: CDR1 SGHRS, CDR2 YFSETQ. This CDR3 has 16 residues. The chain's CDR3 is CASSLVAGASGETLYF. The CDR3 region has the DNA TGCGCCAGCAGCTTGGTAGCGGGGGCTTCCGGGGAGACCCTGTACTTC. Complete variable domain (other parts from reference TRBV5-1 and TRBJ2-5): KAGVTQTPRYLIKTRGQQVTLSCSPISGHRSVSWYQQTPGQGLQFLFEYFSETQRNKGNFPGRFSGRQFSNSRSEMNVSTLELGDSALYLCASSLVAGASGETLYFGPGTRLLVL.

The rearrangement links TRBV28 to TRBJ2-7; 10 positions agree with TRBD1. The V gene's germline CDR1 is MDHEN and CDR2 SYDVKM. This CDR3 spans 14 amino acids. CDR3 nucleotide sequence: TGTGCTAGCGGTTCGACAGGGGGCATATACGAGCAGTACTTC. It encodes CASGSTGGIYEQYF.

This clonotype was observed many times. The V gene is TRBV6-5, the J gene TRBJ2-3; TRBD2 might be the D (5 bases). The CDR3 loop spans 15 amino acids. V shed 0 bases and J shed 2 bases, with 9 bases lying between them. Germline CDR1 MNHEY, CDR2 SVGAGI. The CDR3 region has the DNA TGTGCCAGCAGTTACTCTTCGGGATCCACAGATACGCAGTATTTT. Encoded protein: CASSYSSGSTDTQYF.

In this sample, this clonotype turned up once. CDR3 in amino acids: CNGESLTSGGYEQYF. CDR3 nucleotide sequence: TGCAACGGCGAATCTTTGACTAGCGGGGGTTACGAGCAGTACTTC. This rearrangement joins TRBV29-1 to TRBJ2-7; 12 bases line up with TRBD2. Germline CDR1 SQVTM, CDR2 ANQGSEA. The length of the CDR3 is 15 residues.

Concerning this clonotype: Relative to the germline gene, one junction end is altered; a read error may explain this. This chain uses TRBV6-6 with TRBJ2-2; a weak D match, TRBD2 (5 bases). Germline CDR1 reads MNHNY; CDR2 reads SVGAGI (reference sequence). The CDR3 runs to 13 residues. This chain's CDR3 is CVSVPGVAGELFF. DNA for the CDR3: TGTGTCAGCGTTCCCGGGGTCGCCGGGGAGCTGTTTTTT.

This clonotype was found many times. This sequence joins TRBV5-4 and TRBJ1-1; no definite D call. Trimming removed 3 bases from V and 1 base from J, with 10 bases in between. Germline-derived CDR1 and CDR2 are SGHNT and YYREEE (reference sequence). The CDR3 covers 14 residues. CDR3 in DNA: TGTGCCAGCAGCTCGAACACAGAGAACACTGAAGCTTTCTTT. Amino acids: CASSSNTENTEAFF.

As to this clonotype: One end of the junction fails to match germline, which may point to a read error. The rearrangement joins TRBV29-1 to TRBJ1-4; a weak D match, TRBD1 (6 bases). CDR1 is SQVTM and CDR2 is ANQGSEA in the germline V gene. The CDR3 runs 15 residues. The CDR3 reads CSVEDSRQENGKLFF. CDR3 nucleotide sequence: TGTAGCGTTGAAGATTCACGACAGGAAAATGGAAAACTGTTTTTT.

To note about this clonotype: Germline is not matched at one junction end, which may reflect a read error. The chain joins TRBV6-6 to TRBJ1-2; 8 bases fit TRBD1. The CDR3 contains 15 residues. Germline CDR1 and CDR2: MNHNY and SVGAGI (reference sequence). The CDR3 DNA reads TGTGCCGGCAGCCCCAAGGACAGGGTTACCGATGGCTACACCTTC. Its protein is CAGSPKDRVTDGYTF.

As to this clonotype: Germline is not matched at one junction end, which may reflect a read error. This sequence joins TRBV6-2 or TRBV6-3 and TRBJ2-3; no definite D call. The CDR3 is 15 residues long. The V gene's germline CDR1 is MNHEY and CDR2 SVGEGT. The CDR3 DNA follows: TGTGCCAGCAGTTACTCTAGGGTTAGCACAGATACACAGTATTTT. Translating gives CASSYSRVSTDTQYF.

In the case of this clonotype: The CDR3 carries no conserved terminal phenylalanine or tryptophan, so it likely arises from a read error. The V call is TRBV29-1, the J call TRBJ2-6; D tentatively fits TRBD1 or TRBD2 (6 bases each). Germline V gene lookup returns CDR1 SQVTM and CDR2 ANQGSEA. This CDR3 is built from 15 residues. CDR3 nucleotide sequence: TGCAGCGTTGATTCCGGGGGCTCTGGGACCAACTTCCTGACTTCC. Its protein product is CSVDSGGSGTNFLTS.

DNA for the CDR3: TGTGCCAGTAATAAACAGGGAGGAGGAACTGAAGCTTTCTTT. Translated, it gives CASNKQGGGTEAFF. The V and J genes are TRBV6-1 and TRBJ1-1; maybe TRBD1 (6 bases). V dropped 9 bases and J dropped 5 bases, with 19 bases sitting between them. Germline V gene data show CDR1 as MNHNS and CDR2 as SASEGT. CDR3 size: 14 residues.